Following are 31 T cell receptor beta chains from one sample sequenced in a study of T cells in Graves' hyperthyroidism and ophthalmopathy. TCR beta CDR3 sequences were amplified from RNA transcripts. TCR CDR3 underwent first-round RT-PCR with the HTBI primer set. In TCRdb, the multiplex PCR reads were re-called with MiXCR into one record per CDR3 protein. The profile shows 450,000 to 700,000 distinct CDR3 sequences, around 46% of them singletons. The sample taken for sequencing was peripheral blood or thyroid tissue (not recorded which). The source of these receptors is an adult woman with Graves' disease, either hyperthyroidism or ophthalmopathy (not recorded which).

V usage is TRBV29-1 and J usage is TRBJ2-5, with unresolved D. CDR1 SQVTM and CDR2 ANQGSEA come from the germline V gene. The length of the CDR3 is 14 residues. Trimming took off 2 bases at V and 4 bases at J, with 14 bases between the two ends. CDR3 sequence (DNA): TGCAGCGTTGAATACGGAATCAGTACAGAGACCCAGTACTTC. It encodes CSVEYGISTETQYF.

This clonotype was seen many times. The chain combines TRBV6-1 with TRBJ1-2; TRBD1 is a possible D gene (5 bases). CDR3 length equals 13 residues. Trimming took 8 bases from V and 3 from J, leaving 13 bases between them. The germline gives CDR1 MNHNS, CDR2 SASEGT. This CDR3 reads CASRDSGDYGYTF. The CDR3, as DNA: TGTGCCAGCCGGGACTCGGGCGACTATGGCTACACCTTC.

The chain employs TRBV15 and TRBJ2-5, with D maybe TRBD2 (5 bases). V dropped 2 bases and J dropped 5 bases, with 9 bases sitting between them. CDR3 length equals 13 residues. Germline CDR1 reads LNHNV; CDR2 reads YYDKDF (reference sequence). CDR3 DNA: TGTGCCACCAGCAGATCAGCGGAGGAGACCCAGTACTTC. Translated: CATSRSAEETQYF.

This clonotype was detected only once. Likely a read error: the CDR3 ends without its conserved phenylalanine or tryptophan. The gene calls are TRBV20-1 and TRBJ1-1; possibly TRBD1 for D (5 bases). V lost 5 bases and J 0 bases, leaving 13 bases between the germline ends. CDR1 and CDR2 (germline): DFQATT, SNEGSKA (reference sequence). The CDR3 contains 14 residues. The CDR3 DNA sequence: TGCAGTGCTCCAGGGTCATATATGAACACTGAAGCTTTCTCT. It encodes CSAPGSYMNTEAFS.

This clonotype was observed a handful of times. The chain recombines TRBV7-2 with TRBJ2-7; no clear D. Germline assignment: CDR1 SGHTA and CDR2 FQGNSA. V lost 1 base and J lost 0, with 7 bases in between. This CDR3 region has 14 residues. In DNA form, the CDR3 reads TGTGCCAGCAGCTTAGACTTCGCCTCCTACGAGCAGTACTTC. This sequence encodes CASSLDFASYEQYF.

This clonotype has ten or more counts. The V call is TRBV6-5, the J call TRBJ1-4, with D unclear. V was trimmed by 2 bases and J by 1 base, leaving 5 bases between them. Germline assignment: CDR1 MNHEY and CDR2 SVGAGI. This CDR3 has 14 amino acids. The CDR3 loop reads CASSYRETNEKLFF. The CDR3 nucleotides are TGTGCCAGCAGTTACAGGGAAACTAATGAAAAACTGTTTTTT.

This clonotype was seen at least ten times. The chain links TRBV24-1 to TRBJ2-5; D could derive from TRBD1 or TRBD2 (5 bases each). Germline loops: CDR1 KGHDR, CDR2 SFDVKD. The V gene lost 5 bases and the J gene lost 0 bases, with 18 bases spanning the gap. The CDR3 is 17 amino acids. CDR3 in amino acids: CATSVRGVTGYQETQYF. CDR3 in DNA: TGTGCCACCAGTGTCCGAGGGGTTACGGGGTACCAAGAGACCCAGTACTTC.

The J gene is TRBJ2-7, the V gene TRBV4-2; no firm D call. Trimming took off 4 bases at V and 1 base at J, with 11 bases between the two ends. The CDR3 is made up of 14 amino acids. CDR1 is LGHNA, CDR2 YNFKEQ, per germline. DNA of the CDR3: TGTGCCAGCAGCCCAGGAAGTGGGTCCTACGAGCAGTACTTC. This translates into CASSPGSGSYEQYF.

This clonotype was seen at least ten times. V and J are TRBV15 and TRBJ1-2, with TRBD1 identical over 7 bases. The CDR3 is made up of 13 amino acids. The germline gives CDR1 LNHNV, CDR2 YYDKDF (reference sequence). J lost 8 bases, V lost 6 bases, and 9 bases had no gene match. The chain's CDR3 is CATSPYRGRGYTF. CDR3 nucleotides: TGTGCCACCAGTCCATACAGGGGTCGCGGCTACACCTTC.

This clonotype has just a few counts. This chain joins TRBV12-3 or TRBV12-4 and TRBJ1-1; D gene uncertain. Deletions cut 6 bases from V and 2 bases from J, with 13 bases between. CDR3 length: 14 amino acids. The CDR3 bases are TGTGCCAGCAGCCCCATGCCAGATAACACTGAAGCTTTCTTT. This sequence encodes CASSPMPDNTEAFF.

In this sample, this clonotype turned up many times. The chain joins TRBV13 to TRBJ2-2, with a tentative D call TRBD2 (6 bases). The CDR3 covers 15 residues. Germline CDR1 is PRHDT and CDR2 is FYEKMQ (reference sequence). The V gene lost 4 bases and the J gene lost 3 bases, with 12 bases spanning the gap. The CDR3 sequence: CASSSTTRYTGELFF. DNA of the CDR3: TGTGCCAGCAGCTCCACGACTAGGTACACCGGGGAGCTGTTTTTT. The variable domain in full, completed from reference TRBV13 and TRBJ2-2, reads AAGVIQSPRHLIKEKRETATLKCYPIPRHDTVYWYQQGPGQDPQFLISFYEKMQSDKGSIPDRFSAQQFSDYHSELNMSSLELGDSALYFCASSSTTRYTGELFFGEGSRLTVL.

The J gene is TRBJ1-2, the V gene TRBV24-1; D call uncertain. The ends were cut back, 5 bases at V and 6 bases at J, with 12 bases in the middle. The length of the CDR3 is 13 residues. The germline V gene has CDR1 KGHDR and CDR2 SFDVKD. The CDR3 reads CATSGGASNGYTF. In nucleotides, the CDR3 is TGTGCCACCAGTGGGGGAGCTTCTAATGGCTACACCTTC.

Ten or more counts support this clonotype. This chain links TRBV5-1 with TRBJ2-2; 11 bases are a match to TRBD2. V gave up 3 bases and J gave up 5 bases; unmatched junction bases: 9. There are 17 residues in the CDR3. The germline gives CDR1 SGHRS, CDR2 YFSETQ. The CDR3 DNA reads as TGCGCCAGCAGCTGGACTTTAGCGGGAGGGAGAACCGGGGAGCTGTTTTTT. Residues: CASSWTLAGGRTGELFF. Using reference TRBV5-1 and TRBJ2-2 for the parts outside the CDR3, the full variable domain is KAGVTQTPRYLIKTRGQQVTLSCSPISGHRSVSWYQQTPGQGLQFLFEYFSETQRNKGNFPGRFSGRQFSNSRSEMNVSTLELGDSALYLCASSWTLAGGRTGELFFGEGSRLTVL.

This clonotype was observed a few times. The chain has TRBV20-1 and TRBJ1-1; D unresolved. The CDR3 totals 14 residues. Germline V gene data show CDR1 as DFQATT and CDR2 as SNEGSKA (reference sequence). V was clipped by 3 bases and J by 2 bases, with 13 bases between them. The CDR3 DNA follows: TGCAGTGCTAGCCCCTCCACTATAAACACTGAAGCTTTCTTT. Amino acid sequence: CSASPSTINTEAFF.

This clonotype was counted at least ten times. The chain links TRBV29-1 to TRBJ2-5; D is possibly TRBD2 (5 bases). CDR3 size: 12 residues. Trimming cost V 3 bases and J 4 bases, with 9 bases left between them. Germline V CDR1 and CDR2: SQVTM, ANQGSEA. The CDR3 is CSVERVRETQYF. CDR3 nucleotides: TGCAGCGTTGAGAGGGTTAGAGAGACCCAGTACTTC.

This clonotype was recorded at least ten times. The CDR3 is CASSPRVSETQYF. CDR3 DNA: TGTGCCAGCAGCCCCCGAGTGAGCGAGACCCAGTACTTC. J is TRBJ2-5 and V is TRBV7-8; no reliable D call. CDR1 and CDR2 from the germline V gene are SGHVS and FQNEAQ. V shed 5 bases and J shed 5 bases, with 12 bases lying between them. CDR3 length: 13 residues.

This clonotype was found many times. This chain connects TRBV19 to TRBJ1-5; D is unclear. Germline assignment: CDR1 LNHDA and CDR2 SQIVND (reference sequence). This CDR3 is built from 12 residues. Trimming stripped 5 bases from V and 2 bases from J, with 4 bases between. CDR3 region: CASSGGNQPQHF. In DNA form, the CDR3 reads TGTGCCAGTAGTGGGGGCAATCAGCCCCAGCATTTT.

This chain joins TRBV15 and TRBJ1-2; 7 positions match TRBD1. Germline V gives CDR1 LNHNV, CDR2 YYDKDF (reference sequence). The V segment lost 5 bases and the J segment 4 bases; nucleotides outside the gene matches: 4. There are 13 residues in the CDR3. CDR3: CATSLRTGYGYTF. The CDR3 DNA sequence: TGTGCCACCAGCTTGCGGACAGGCTATGGCTACACCTTC.

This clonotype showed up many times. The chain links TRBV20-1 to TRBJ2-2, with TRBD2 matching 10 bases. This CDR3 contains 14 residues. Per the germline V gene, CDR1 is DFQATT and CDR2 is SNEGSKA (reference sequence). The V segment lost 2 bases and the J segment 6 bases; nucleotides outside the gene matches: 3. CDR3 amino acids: CSARFLAGAGELFF. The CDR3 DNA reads TGCAGTGCTAGATTCCTAGCGGGAGCCGGGGAGCTGTTTTTT.

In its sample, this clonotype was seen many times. Written as DNA, the CDR3 is TGTGCCAGCAGCGGGCACCCCGGGGTGAACACTGAAGCTTTCTTT. Translated: CASSGHPGVNTEAFF. The chain joins TRBV14 to TRBJ1-1, with D uncertain. Germline CDR1 reads SGHDN; CDR2 reads FVKESK. Between the trimmed V and J ends, which lost 5 bases and 0 bases, there was a span of 13 bases. The CDR3 is made up of 15 amino acids.

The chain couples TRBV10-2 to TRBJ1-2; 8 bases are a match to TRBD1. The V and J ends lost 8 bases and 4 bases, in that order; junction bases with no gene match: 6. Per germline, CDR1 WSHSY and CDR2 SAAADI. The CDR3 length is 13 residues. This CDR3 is CASWDRRSYGYTF. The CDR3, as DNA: TGCGCCAGCTGGGACAGGAGGTCCTATGGCTACACCTTC.

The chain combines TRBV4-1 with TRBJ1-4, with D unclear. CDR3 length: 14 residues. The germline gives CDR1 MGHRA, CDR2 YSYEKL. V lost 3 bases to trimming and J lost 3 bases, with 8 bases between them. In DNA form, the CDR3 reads TGCGCCAGCAGCCACCCCGCGTCTAATGAAAAACTGTTTTTT. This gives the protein CASSHPASNEKLFF.

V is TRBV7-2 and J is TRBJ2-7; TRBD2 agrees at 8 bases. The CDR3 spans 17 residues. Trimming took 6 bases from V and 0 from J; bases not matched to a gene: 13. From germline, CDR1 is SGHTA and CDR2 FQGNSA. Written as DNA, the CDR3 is TGTGCCAGCAGTACTCCCACCGGGACTAGAGCCTCCTACGAGCAGTACTTC. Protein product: CASSTPTGTRASYEQYF.

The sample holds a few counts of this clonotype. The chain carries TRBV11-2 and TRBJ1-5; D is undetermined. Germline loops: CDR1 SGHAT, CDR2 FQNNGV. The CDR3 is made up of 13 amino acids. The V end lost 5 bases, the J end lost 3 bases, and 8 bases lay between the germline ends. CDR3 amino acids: CASSRSPNQPQHF. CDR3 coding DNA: TGTGCCAGCAGCCGCTCCCCCAATCAGCCCCAGCATTTT.

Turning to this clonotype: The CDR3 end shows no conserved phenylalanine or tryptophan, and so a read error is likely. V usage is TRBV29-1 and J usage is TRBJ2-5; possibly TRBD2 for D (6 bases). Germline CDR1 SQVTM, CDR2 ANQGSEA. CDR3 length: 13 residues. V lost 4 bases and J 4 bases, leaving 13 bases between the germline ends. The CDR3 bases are TGCAGCGTTGCCCTTGACGGGAGAGAGACCCAGTACCTC. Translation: CSVALDGRETQYL.

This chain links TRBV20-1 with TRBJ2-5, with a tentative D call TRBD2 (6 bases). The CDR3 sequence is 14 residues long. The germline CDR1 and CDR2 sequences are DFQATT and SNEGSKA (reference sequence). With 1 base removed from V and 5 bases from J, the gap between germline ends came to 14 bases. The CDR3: CSARAGVTYETQYF. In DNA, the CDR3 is TGCAGTGCTAGAGCGGGAGTTACCTACGAGACCCAGTACTTC.

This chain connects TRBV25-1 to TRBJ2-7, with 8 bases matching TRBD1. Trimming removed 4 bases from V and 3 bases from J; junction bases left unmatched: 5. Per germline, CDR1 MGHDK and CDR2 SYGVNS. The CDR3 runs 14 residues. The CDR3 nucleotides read TGTGCCAGCAGTGTGCCAGGGGGCTTCTACGAGCAGTACTTC. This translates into CASSVPGGFYEQYF.

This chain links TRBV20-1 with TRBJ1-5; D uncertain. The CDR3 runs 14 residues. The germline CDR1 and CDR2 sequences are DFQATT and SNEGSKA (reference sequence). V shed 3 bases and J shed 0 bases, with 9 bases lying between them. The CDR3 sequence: CSASVHYSNQPQHF. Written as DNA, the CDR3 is TGCAGTGCTAGTGTACATTATAGCAATCAGCCCCAGCATTTT.

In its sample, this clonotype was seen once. This CDR3 reads CSVGGFDQPQHF. The CDR3 DNA is TGCAGCGTTGGGGGGTTCGATCAGCCCCAGCATTTT. The genes are TRBV29-1 and TRBJ1-5, with D tentatively TRBD1 (5 bases). The ends were cut back, 4 bases at V and 5 bases at J, with 9 bases in the middle. The germline V gene encodes CDR1 SQVTM and CDR2 ANQGSEA. The CDR3 totals 12 residues.

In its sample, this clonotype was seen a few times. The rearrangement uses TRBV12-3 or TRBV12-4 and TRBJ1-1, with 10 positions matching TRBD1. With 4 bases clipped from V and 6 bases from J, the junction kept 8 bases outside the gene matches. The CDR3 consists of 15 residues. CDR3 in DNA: TGTGCCAGCAGTTGGCCGGGACAGGGGCTCCCTGAAGCTTTCTTT. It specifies CASSWPGQGLPEAFF.

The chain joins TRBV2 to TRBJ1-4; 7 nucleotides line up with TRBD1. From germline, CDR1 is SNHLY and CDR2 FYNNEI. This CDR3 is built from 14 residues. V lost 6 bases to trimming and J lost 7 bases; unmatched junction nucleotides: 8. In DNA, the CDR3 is TGTGCCAGCAGCGCAACAGGGGTCGCTGAAAAACTGTTTTTT. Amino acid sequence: CASSATGVAEKLFF. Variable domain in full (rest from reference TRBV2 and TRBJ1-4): EPEVTQTPSHQVTQMGQEVILRCVPISNHLYFYWYRQILGQKVEFLVSFYNNEISEKSEIFDDQFSVERPDGSNFTLKIRSTKLEDSAMYFCASSATGVAEKLFFGSGTQLSVL.